This T cell receptor beta chain was recorded in a study of cytomegalovirus exposure and HLA in healthy donors. To note about this clone: Its cognate antigen is unknown.

The PCR had 60 Vbeta and 13 Jbeta primers. Profiling relied on immunoSEQ multiplex PCR, and the TCRdb table lists in-frame clones only, not all of them. The table lists roughly 120,000 clones, approximately 68% of them singletons. The CDR3 sequence is 14 residues long. V lost 5 bases, J lost 2 bases, and 12 bases lay in between. From germline, CDR1 is LNHNV and CDR2 YYDKDF (reference sequence). Study observations and caveats: Reports indicated that the classifier achieved high specificity and sensitivity in diagnosing cytomegalovirus status. In vitro confirmation showed a few CMV-associated chains to be CMV antigen specific. Prediction of most subjects' HLA-A and HLA-B alleles by TCR beta sequences was reportedly accurate.

The V and J genes are TRBV15 and TRBJ2-5, with D uncertain. Material: PBMCs. This receptor was identified in a man aged 30-40 years in good health and CMV-seropositive. CDR3 sequence: CATSGRVPQETQYF. The CDR3 DNA reads as TGTGCCACCAGCGGTCGGGTACCACAAGAGACCCAGTACTTC.